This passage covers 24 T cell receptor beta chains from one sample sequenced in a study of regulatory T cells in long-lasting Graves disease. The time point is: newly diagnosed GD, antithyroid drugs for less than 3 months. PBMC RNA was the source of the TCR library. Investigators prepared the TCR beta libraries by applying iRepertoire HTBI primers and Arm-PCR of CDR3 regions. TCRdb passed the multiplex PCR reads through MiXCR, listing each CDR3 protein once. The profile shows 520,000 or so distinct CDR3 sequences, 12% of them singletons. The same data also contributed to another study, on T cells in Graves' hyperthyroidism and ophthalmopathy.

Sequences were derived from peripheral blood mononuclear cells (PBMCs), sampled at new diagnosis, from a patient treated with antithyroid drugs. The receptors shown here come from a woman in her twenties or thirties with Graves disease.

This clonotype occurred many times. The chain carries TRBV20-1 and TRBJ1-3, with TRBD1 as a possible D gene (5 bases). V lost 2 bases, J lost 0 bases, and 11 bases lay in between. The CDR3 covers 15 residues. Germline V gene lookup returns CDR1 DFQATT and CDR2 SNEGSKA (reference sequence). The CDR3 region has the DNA TGCAGTGCTAGATATCGGGGACTCTCTGGAAACACCATATATTTT. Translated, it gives CSARYRGLSGNTIYF.

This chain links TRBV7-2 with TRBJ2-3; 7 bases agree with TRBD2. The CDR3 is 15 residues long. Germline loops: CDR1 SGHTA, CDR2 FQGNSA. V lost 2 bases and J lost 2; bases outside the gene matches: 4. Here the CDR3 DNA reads TGTGCCAGCAGCTTAATGGGACTACCCACAGATACGCAGTATTTT. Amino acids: CASSLMGLPTDTQYF.

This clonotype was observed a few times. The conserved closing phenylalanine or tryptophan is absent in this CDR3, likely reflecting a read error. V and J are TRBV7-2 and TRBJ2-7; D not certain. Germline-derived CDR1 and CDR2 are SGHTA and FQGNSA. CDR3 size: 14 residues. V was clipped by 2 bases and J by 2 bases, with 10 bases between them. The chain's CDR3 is CASSLRIITYEQYS. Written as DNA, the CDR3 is TGTGCCAGCAGCTTAAGAATTATAACCTACGAGCAGTACTCC.

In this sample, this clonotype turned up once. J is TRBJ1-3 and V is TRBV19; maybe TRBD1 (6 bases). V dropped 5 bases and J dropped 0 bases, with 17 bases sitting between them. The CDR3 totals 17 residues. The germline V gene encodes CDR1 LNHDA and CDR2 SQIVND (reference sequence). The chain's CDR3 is CASSPYRDTDSGNTIYF. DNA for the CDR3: TGTGCCAGTAGTCCCTATCGGGACACCGACTCTGGAAACACCATATATTTT.

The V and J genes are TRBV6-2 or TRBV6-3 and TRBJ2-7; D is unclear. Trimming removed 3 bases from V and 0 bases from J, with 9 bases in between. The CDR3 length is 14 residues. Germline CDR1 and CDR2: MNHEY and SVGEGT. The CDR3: CASSYGEYSYEQYF. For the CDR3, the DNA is TGTGCCAGCAGTTATGGGGAATACTCCTACGAGCAGTACTTC.

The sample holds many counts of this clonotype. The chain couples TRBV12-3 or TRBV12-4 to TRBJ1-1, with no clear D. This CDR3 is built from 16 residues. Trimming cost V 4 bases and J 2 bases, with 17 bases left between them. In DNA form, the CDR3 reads TGTGCCAGCAGTTCCCACCCCCTAGGCTTCAACACTGAAGCTTTCTTT. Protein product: CASSSHPLGFNTEAFF.

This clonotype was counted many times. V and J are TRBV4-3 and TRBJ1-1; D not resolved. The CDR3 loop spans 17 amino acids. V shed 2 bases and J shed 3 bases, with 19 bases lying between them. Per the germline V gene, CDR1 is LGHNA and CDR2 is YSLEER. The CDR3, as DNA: TGCGCCAGCAGCCAAAGGAGGGCCTCCCATTCGGACACTGAAGCTTTCTTT. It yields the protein CASSQRRASHSDTEAFF.

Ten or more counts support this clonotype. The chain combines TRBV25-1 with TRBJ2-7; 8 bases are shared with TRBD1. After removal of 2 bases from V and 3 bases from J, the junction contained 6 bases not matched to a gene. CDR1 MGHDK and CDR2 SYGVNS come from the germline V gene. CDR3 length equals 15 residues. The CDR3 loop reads CASSEGGQASYEQYF. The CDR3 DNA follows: TGTGCCAGCAGTGAAGGGGGACAGGCTAGCTACGAGCAGTACTTC.

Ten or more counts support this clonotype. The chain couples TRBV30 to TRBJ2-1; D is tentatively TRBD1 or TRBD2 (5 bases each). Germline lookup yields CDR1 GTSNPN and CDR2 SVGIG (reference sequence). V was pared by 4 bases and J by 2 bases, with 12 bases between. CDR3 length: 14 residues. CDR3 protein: CAWTGTRAYNEQFF. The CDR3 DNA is TGTGCCTGGACCGGGACCAGAGCCTACAATGAGCAGTTCTTC.

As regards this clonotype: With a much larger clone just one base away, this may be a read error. In nucleotides, the CDR3 is TGTGCCAGCATTGAGATTGGACTAGCGGCAGACAATGAGCAGTTCTTC. This codes for CASIEIGLAADNEQFF. The rearrangement uses TRBV2 and TRBJ2-1; 10 bases fit TRBD2. Germline CDR1 and CDR2: SNHLY and FYNNEI. This CDR3 has 16 residues. J was trimmed by 5 bases and V by 7 bases; bases with no gene match: 11.

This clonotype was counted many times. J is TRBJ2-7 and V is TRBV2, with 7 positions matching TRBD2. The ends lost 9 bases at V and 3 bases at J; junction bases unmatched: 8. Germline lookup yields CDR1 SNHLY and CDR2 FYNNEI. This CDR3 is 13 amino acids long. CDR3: CASGRGRGYEQYF. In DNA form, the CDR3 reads TGTGCCAGTGGGCGCGGGAGAGGCTACGAGCAGTACTTC.

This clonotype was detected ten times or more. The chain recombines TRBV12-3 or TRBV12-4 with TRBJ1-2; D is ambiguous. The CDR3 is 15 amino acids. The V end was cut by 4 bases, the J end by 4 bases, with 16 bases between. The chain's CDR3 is CASSSEPFDSYGYTF. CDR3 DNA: TGTGCCAGCAGTTCCGAGCCTTTCGACTCCTATGGCTACACCTTC.

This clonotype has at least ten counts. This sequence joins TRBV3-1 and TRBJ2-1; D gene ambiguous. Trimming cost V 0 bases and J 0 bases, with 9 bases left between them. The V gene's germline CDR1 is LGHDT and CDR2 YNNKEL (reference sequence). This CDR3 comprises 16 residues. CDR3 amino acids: CASSQDLAYSYNEQFF. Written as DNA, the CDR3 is TGTGCCAGCAGCCAAGATCTGGCGTACTCCTACAATGAGCAGTTCTTC.

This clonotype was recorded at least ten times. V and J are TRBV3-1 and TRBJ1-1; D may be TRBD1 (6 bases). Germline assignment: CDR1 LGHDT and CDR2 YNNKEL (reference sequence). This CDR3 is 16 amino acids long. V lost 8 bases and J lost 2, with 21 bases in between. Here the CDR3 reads CASGKGVRTVNTEAFF. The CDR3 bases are TGTGCCAGCGGTAAAGGTGTCAGGACAGTCAACACTGAAGCTTTCTTT.

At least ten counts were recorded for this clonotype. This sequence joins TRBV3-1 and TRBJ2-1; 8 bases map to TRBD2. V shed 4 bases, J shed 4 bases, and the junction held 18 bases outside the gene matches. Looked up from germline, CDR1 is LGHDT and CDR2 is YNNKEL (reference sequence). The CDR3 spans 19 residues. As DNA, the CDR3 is TGTGCCAGCAGCCTCAGAACCCAGGGACTAGGGTTGGGGTACAATGAGCAGTTCTTC. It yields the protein CASSLRTQGLGLGYNEQFF.

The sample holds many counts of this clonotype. DNA of the CDR3: TGTGCCAGCAGTTTATCGGGAGGGGAAGCTTTCTTT. Amino acids: CASSLSGGEAFF. The chain has TRBV27 and TRBJ1-1; D ambiguous. V lost 0 bases and J lost 8, with 7 bases in between. The V gene's germline CDR1 is MNHEY and CDR2 SMNVEV (reference sequence). The CDR3 consists of 12 residues.

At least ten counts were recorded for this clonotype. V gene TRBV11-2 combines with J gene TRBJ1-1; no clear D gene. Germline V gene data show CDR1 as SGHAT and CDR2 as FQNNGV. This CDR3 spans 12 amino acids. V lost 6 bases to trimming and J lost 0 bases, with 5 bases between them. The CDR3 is CASRTLNTEAFF. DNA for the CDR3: TGTGCCAGCAGAACACTGAACACTGAAGCTTTCTTT.

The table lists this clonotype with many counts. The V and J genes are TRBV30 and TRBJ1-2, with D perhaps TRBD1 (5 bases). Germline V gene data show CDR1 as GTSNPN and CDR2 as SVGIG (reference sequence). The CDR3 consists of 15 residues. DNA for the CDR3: TGTGCTTACCTCACTAAAAGGGGAATCGGGGGAGGCTACACCTTC. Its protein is CAYLTKRGIGGGYTF.

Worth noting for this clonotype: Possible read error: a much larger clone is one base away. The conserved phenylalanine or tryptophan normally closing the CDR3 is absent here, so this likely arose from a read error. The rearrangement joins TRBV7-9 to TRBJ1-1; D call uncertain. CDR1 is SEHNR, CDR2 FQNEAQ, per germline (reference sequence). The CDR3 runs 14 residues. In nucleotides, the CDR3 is TGTGCAAGCCTTATGGGGTCCTGGGGCACTGAAGCTTTCTCT. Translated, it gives CASLMGSWGTEAFS.

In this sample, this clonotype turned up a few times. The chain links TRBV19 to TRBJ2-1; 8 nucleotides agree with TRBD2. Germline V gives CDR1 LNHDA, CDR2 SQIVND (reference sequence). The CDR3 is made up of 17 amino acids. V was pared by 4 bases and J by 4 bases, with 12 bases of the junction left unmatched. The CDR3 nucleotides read TGTGCCAGTAGTAGATTGGGGCTAGCGGGCCAATACAATGAGCAGTTCTTC. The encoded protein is CASSRLGLAGQYNEQFF.

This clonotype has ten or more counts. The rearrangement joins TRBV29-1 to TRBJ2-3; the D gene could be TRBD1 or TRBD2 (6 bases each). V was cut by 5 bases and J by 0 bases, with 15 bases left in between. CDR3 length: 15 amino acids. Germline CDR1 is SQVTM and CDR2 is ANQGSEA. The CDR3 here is CSVTRGLRSTDTQYF. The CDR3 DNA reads TGCAGCGTTACTCGGGGGCTGCGGAGCACAGATACGCAGTATTTT.

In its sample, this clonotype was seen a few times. The CDR3 DNA sequence: TGCGCCAGCAGCCCAGGTCCAGGGGAGGGCCAAGAGACCCAGTACTTC. It translates to CASSPGPGEGQETQYF. This sequence joins TRBV4-1 and TRBJ2-5, with D maybe TRBD2 (7 bases). The CDR3 covers 16 residues. Germline V gene sequence: CDR1 MGHRA, CDR2 YSYEKL. The V end lost 4 bases, the J end lost 1 base, and 16 bases lay between the germline ends.

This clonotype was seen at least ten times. The CDR3 nucleotides are TGTGCCAGCAGTTCGGGGACTACGAATGATTCACCCCTCCACTTT. The encoded protein is CASSSGTTNDSPLHF. This chain uses TRBV2 with TRBJ1-6; possibly TRBD1 for D (5 bases). V lost 5 bases and J 8 bases, leaving 16 bases between the germline ends. The germline CDR1 and CDR2 sequences are SNHLY and FYNNEI. This CDR3 contains 15 residues.

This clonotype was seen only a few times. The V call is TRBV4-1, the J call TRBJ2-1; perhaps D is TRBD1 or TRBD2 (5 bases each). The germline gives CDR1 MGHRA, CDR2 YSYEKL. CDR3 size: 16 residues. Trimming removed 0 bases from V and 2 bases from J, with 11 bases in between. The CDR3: CASSQDGDPTYNEQFF. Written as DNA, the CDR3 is TGCGCCAGCAGCCAAGATGGGGACCCTACCTACAATGAGCAGTTCTTC.